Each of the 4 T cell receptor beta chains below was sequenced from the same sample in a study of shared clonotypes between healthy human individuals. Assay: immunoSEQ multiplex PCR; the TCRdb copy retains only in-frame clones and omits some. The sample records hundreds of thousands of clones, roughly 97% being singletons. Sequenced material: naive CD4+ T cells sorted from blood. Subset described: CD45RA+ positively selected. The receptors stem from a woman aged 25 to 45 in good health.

The CDR3 DNA is TGTGCCAGCAGTGATGGGCAGGGGGCGTGGAATGAGCAGTTCTTC. Amino acid sequence: CASSDGQGAWNEQFF. This sequence joins TRBV2 and TRBJ2-1, with 8 bases identical to TRBD1. CDR3 length: 15 amino acids. Germline lookup yields CDR1 SNHLY and CDR2 FYNNEI. The trim removed 3 bases at V and 7 bases at J, leaving 8 bases unmatched.

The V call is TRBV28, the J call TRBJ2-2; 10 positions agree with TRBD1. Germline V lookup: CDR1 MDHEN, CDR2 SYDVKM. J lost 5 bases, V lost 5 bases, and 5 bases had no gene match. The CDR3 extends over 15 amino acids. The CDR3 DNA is TGTGCCAGCAGTCCCTGGACAGGGGGGACCGGGGAGCTGTTTTTT. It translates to CASSPWTGGTGELFF. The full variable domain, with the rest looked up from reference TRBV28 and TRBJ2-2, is DVKVTQSSRYLVKRTGEKVFLECVQDMDHENMFWYRQDPGLGLRLIYFSYDVKMKEKGDIPEGYSVSREKKERFSLILESASTNQTSMYLCASSPWTGGTGELFFGEGSRLTVL.

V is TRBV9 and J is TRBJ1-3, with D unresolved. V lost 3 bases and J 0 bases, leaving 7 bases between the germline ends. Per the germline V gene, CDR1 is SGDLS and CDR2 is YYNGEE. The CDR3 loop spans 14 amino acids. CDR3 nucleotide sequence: TGTGCCAGCAGCGGTCAGCCCTCTGGAAACACCATATATTTT. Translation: CASSGQPSGNTIYF.

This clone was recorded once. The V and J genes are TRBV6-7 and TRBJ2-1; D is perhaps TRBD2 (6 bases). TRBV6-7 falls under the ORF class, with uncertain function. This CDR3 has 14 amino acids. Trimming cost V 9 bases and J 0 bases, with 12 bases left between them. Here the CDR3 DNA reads TGTGCCAGACGGCGGGAAAGCTCCTACAATGAGCAGTTCTTC. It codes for CARRRESSYNEQFF.